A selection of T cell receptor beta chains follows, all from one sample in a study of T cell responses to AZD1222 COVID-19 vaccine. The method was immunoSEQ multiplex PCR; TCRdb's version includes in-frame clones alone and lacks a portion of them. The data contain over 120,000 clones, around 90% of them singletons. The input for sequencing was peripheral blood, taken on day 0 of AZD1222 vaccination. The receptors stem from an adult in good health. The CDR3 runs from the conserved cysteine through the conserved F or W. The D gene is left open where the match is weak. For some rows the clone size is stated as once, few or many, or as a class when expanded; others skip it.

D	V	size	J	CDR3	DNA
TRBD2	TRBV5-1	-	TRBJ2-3	CASREERETNTQYF	TGCGCCAGCAGAGAGGAGCGGGAGACAAATACGCAGTATTTT
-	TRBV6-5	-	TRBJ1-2	CASSPGTKSSYTF	TGTGCCAGCAGTCCAGGGACGAAGAGTAGCTACACCTTC
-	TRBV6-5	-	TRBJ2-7	CASSSRGIDEQYF	TGTGCCAGCAGTAGCAGGGGAATCGACGAGCAGTACTTC
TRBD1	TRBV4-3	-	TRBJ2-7	CASSQDRGQPPDEQYF	TGCGCCAGCAGCCAAGATCGGGGACAGCCCCCGGACGAGCAGTACTTC
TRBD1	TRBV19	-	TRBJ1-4	CASSSTGLTNEKLFF	TGTGCCAGTAGTTCGACAGGGCTCACTAATGAAAAACTGTTTTTT
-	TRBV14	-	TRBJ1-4	CASSPLSATNEKLFF	TGTGCCAGCAGCCCCTTGTCTGCAACTAATGAAAAACTGTTTTTT
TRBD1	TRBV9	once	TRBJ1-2	CASSAQGIYGYTF	TGTGCCAGCAGCGCACAGGGGATCTATGGCTACACCTTC
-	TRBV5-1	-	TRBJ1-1	CASSLERDGTEAFF	TGCGCCAGCAGCTTGGAAAGGGATGGGACTGAAGCTTTCTTT
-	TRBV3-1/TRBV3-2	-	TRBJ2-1	CASSQFPGQNEQFF	TGTGCCAGCAGCCAGTTCCCGGGACAAAATGAGCAGTTCTTC
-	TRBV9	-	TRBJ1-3	CASSVGRTRISGNTIYF	TGTGCCAGCAGCGTTGGTCGAACGAGGATATCTGGAAACACCATATATTTT
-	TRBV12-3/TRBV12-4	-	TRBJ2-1	CASSLTAPNEQFF	TGTGCCAGCAGTTTGACAGCTCCCAATGAGCAGTTCTTC